The T cell receptor (beta chain) described here comes from a study of CD4 T cells in relation to SARS-CoV-2 and coronaviruses. Study summary: Shared crossreactive spike epitopes were mapped to their HLA restriction.

Sequenced by immunoSEQ multiplex PCR; TCRdb stores in-frame clones only, minus some. This sample has some 70,000 clones, with approximately 95% found just once. Findings of the study overall: Each donor contributed either pre-pandemic or post-infection samples, not both. The cross-reactivity analysis covered only spike protein, not other viral proteins.

This CDR3 comprises 21 residues. Germline loops: CDR1 SGHRS, CDR2 YFSETQ. The trim removed 0 bases at V and 4 bases at J, leaving 22 bases unmatched. CD4+ T cells from unexposed donors were obtained before the COVID-19 pandemic (2011-2018). A note on this clone: The antigen is not known.

The receptor was derived from a human donor in good health. Source material: naive CD4+ T cells from PBMCs. The subset is: naive CD4+ T cells isolated by negative enrichment. This rearrangement joins TRBV5-1 to TRBJ2-3, with 8 positions matching TRBD2. In DNA form, the CDR3 reads TGCGCCAGCAGCTTGGGGTCCCGGCGCGGGAGGAATCCTTTGGGGCCAGATACGCAGTATTTT. Translating gives CASSLGSRRGRNPLGPDTQYF.